This T cell receptor beta chain was profiled in a study of persistence of HIV-infected CD4 T cells. The CDR3 consists of 15 residues. J gave up 0 bases and V 5 bases, and 3 bases lay outside the gene matches. CDR1 and CDR2 (germline): SNHLY, FYNNEI. The libraries were made with immunoSEQ version 4 in survey mode. Some clones are missing from TCRdb's copy, which holds only in-frame ones; the method was immunoSEQ multiplex PCR. The profile covers 35,000 to 50,000 clones, with roughly nine tenths appearing a single time and approximately 2% taken by the ten largest. In regard to this clone: Its antigen is as yet unknown.

Cells were stimulated nonspecifically with anti-CD3/anti-CD28 magnetic beads. Sorting of responding CD4+ T cells relied on upregulated CD40 ligand together with CD69. The sample consisted of CD4+ T cells sorted from PBMCs after approximately 20-hour stimulation, taken from a patient who received antiretroviral therapy. The chain links TRBV2 to TRBJ1-4; 7 bases align to TRBD1. The origin of this receptor is an adult man with HIV who was CMV-seropositive. The CDR3: CASSKGAATNEKLFF. CDR3 coding DNA: TGTGCCAGCAGTAAGGGGGCAGCAACTAATGAAAAACTGTTTTTT.